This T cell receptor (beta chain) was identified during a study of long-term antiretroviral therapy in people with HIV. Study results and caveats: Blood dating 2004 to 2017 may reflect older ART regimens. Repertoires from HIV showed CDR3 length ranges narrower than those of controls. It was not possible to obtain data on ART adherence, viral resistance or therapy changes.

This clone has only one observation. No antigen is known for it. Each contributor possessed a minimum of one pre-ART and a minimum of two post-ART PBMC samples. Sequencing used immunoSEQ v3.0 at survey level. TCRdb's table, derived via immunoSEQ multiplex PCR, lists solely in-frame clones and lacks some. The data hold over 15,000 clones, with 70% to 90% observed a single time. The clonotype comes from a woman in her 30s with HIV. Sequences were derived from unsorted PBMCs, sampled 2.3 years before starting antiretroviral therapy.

This CDR3 reads CASSSAQGNTIYF. CDR3 sequence (DNA): TGTGCCAGCAGCTCAGCACAGGGAAACACCATATATTTT. This chain joins TRBV11-3 and TRBJ1-3; D is ambiguous. In germline, CDR1 is SGHNT, CDR2 YENEEA. This CDR3 contains 13 residues. V shed 4 bases and J shed 4 bases, with 8 bases lying between them.